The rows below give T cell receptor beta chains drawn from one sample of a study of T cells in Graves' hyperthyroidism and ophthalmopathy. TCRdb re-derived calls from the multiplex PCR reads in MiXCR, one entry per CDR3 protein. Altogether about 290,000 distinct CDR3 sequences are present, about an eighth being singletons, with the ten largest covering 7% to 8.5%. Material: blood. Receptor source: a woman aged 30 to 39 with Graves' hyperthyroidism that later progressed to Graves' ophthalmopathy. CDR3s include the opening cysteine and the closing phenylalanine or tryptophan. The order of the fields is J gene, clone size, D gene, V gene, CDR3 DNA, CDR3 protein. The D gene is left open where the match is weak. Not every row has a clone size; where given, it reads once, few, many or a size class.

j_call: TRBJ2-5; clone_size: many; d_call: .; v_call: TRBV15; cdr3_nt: TGTGCCACCAGCAAATTGGCCTCATTTGGGGAGACCCAGTACTTC; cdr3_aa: CATSKLASFGETQYF
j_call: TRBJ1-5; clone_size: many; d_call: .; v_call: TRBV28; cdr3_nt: TGTGCCAGCAGTTTAGGCCCAGGGGGCAATCAGCCCCAGCATTTT; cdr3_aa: CASSLGPGGNQPQHF
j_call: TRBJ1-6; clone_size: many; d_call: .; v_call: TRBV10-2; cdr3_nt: TGCGCCAGCAGTGAGTGGGAGAAGGTTTTTAATTCACCCCTCCACTTT; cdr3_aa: CASSEWEKVFNSPLHF
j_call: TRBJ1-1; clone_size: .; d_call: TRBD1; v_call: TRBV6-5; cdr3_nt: TGTGCCAGCAGCCACTCCTTGGGACAGGGGGCGAACACTGAAGCTTTCTTT; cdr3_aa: CASSHSLGQGANTEAFF
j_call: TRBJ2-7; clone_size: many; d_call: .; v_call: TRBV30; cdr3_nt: TGTGCCTGGAGAACTCCGGCCTCAAGCGGCAACGAGCAGTACTTC; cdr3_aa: CAWRTPASSGNEQYF
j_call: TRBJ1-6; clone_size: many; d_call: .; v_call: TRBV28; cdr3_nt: TGTGCCAGCAGTCAACACCCCTCACGGCAGGGGTATTCACCCCTCCACTTT; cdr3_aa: CASSQHPSRQGYSPLHF
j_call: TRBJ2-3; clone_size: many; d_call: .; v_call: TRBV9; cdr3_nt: TGTGCCAGCAGCGTAGCTGGGCGCACAGATACGCAGTATTTT; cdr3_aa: CASSVAGRTDTQYF
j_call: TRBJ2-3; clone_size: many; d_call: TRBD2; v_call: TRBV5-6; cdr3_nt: TGTGCCAGCAGCCGGACTAGCGGGAGCGCAGATACGCAGTATTTT; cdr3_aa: CASSRTSGSADTQYF
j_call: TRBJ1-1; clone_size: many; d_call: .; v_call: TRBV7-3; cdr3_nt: TGTGCCAGTCGACAGTCCATGAACACTGAAGCTTTCTTT; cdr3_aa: CASRQSMNTEAFF
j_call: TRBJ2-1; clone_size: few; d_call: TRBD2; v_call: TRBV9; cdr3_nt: TGTGCCAGCAGCGTAGGGACTAGCGGATACAATGAGCAGTTCTTC; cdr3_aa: CASSVGTSGYNEQFF